This section outlines one T cell receptor beta chain sequence together with its context. The CDR3 length is 16 residues. The V gene's germline CDR1 is DFQATT and CDR2 SNEGSKA (reference sequence). V was pared by 5 bases and J by 9 bases, with 17 bases of the junction left unmatched. TCRdb re-called the 5' RACE reads through MiXCR, storing one row per CDR3 protein. The data hold about 62,000 distinct CDR3 sequences, with 30% observed a single time. Specimen: tumor-infiltrating naive CD4+ T cells sorted from the breast tumor. The subset here: naive CD4+ T cells, CD4+CD45RA+CD25-. The receptor's source is a female donor with breast cancer. The chain employs TRBV20-1 and TRBJ2-1; 9 nucleotides match TRBD2. CDR3 DNA sequence: TGCAGTGCTCCCCGTCCCGGGACTAGCCGTGGTCGTGAGCAGTTCTTC. Protein product: CSAPRPGTSRGREQFF.